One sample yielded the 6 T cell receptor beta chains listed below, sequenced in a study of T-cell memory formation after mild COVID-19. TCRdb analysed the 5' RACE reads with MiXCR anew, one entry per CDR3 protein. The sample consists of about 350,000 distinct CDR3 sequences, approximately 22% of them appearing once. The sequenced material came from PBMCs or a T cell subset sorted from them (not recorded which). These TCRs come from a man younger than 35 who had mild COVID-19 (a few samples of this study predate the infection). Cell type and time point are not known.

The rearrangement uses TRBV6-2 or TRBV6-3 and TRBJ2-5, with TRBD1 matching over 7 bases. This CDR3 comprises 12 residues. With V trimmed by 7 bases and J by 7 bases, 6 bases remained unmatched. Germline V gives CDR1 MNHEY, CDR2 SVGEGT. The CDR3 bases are TGTGCCAGCAAACGGGACAGCGGGACCCAGTACTTC. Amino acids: CASKRDSGTQYF.

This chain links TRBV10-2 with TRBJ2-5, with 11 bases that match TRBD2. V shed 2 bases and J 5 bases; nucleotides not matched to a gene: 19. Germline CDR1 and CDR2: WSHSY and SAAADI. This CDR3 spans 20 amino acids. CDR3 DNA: TGCGCCAGCAGTGAGCCCTCGGGGCTAGCGGGGGGCATCCATCGGGAGACCCAGTACTTC. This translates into CASSEPSGLAGGIHRETQYF.

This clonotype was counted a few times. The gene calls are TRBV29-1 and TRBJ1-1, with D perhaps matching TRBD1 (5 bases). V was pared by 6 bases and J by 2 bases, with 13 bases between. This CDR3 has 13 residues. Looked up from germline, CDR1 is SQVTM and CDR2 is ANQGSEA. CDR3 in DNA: TGCAGCGTACTTGGACAAGCCAACACTGAAGCTTTCTTT. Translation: CSVLGQANTEAFF.

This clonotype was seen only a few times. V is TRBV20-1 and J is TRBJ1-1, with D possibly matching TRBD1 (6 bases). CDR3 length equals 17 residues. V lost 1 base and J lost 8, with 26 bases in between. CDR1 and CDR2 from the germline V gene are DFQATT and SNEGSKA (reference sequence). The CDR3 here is CSARGAASTGGGVEAFF. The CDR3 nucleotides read TGCAGTGCTAGAGGGGCGGCTTCGACCGGAGGGGGAGTGGAAGCTTTCTTT.

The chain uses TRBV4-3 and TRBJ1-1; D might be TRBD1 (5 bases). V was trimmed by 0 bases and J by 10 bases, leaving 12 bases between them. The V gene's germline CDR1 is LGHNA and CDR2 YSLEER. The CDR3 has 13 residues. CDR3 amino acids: CASSQEMVGGAFF. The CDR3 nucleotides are TGCGCCAGCAGCCAAGAAATGGTCGGGGGAGCTTTCTTT.

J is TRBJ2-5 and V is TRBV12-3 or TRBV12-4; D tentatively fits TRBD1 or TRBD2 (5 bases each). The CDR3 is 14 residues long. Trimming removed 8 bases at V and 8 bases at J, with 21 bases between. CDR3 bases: TGTGCCAGCCGTCCTGGGACGGGGATCGAAACCCAGTACTTC. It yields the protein CASRPGTGIETQYF.